Sequencing of this TCR beta chain was carried out in a study of cytomegalovirus exposure and HLA in healthy donors. Study-wide context: HLA-typed donors contributed approximately 86 million unique TCRs, which were held in an early data release.

Trimming took 1 base from V and 8 from J, leaving 11 bases between them. From germline, CDR1 is SQVTM and CDR2 ANQGSEA. This CDR3 comprises 12 residues. Amplification used 60 Vbeta primers and 13 Jbeta primers. The table came from immunoSEQ multiplex PCR; TCRdb's copy has only in-frame clones and leaves some out. The sample has some 150,000 clones, more than 70% seen once; the top ten hold roughly 1.8%. Despite likely unrecorded immune exposures, the donors were nominally healthy at the time of sampling. The chain combines TRBV29-1 with TRBJ1-2, with D perhaps matching TRBD1 (5 bases). The source material was PBMCs. The sequence was collected from a middle-aged woman in good health and CMV-seronegative. CDR3 DNA: TGCAGCGTTGAAGGACAGTCGTCGGGCTACACCTTC. Translation gives CSVEGQSSGYTF.